This passage covers 17 T cell receptor beta chains from one sample sequenced in a study of control samples from healthy donors and cancer patients. The method was immunoSEQ multiplex PCR; TCRdb's version includes in-frame clones alone and lacks a portion of them. The repertoire holds 100,000 or so clones, with 80% to 95% as singletons. Sequencing was carried out using blood. These receptors were obtained from a woman younger than 45 in good health.

This chain links TRBV7-2 with TRBJ2-2; TRBD2 might be the D (6 bases). The V end was cut by 3 bases, the J end by 6 bases, with 14 bases between. Germline loops: CDR1 SGHTA, CDR2 FQGNSA. This CDR3 is built from 15 residues. In DNA, the CDR3 is TGTGCCAGCAGCTTCACTAGCAACAGTGCCGGGGAGCTGTTTTTT. It translates to CASSFTSNSAGELFF.

This clone came up once. The germline gene is not matched at one end of the junction; a read error may be the cause. The chain recombines TRBV2 with TRBJ1-4; possible D gene TRBD1, 5 bases. There are 11 residues in the CDR3. CDR1 is SNHLY, CDR2 FYNNEI, per germline. This CDR3 reads CASGPEARAIF. The DNA for the CDR3 is TGTGCCAGCGGCCCTGAGGCCAGGGCCATTTTT.

The chain joins TRBV19 to TRBJ1-6; D is unresolved. Trimming removed 6 bases from V and 0 bases from J, with 12 bases in between. Germline CDR1 and CDR2: LNHDA and SQIVND (reference sequence). This CDR3 has 16 amino acids. The CDR3 DNA is TGTGCCAGTAGGGCAGGAGTATCCTCCTATAATTCACCCCTCCACTTT. It is translated as CASRAGVSSYNSPLHF.

The chain uses TRBV5-8 and TRBJ1-3; 7 bases map to TRBD1. This CDR3 contains 15 residues. Germline V lookup: CDR1 SGHTS, CDR2 YDEGEE. Trimming removed 2 bases from V and 3 bases from J; junction bases left unmatched: 5. Written as DNA, the CDR3 is TGTGCCAGCAGCTTTCGGGACAGCTTTGGAAACACCATATATTTT. Translation: CASSFRDSFGNTIYF.

This clone showed up just once. The chain is built from TRBV30 and TRBJ1-4, with a tentative D call TRBD1 (5 bases). Germline values: CDR1 GTSNPN, CDR2 SVGIG (reference sequence). The CDR3 is 14 residues long. V shed 0 bases and J shed 4 bases, with 9 bases lying between them. This chain's CDR3 is CAWSVSRDNEKLFF. The CDR3 region has the DNA TGTGCCTGGAGTGTGTCCAGGGATAATGAAAAACTGTTTTTT.

The CDR3 region has the DNA TGTGCCAGCAGTGAGACGTGGTCAGGGGTATCCTACGAGCAGTACTTC. Protein product: CASSETWSGVSYEQYF. V and J are TRBV6-1 and TRBJ2-7, with D possibly matching TRBD1 (6 bases). Germline-derived CDR1 and CDR2 are MNHNS and SASEGT. The CDR3 has 16 residues. The ends were cut back, 3 bases at V and 1 base at J, with 16 bases in the middle.

The chain links TRBV6-5 to TRBJ2-7, with 8 bases matching TRBD1. The V gene's germline CDR1 is MNHEY and CDR2 SVGAGI. J lost 3 bases, V lost 5 bases, and 6 bases had no gene match. The CDR3 consists of 14 residues. CDR3 sequence: CASSTRTGSYEQYF. As DNA, the CDR3 is TGTGCCAGCAGTACCAGGACAGGGAGCTACGAGCAGTACTTC.

The V gene is TRBV5-4, the J gene TRBJ1-5; 11 bases line up with TRBD1. Per germline, CDR1 SGHNT and CDR2 YYREEE (reference sequence). This CDR3 region has 16 residues. J gave up 7 bases and V 0 bases, and 6 bases lay outside the gene matches. The CDR3 reads CASSLGTGGVGQPQHF. In nucleotides, the CDR3 is TGTGCCAGCAGCTTGGGGACAGGGGGCGTCGGGCAGCCCCAGCATTTT.

The chain is built from TRBV12-5 and TRBJ1-1, with D possibly TRBD1 on 5 matching bases. Germline V gives CDR1 LGHNT, CDR2 FRNRAP. The CDR3 runs 14 residues. V dropped 0 bases and J dropped 4 bases, with 9 bases sitting between them. As DNA, the CDR3 is TGTGCTAGTGGTTTGGTCCAGGGTCGCACTGAAGCTTTCTTT. Translation: CASGLVQGRTEAFF.

This clone was seen a few times. The V call is TRBV5-1, the J call TRBJ2-7; D gene unclear. This CDR3 is built from 16 residues. Per germline, CDR1 SGHRS and CDR2 YFSETQ. With 4 bases removed from V and 1 base from J, the gap between germline ends came to 18 bases. The CDR3 here is CASSGTVAGPSYEQYF. DNA of the CDR3: TGCGCCAGCAGCGGTACGGTGGCAGGACCTTCCTACGAGCAGTACTTC.

The gene calls are TRBV11-2 and TRBJ2-1; possibly TRBD2 for D (5 bases). Trimming stripped 1 base from V and 11 bases from J, with 18 bases between. Germline V gene lookup returns CDR1 SGHAT and CDR2 FQNNGV. This CDR3 is built from 15 residues. Written as DNA, the CDR3 is TGTGCCAGCAGCTTAGGGCCCAGCGGAGAACACCAGCAGTTCTTC. Its protein is CASSLGPSGEHQQFF. Based on the CDR3 plus reference TRBV11-2 and TRBJ2-1, the full variable domain is EAGVAQSPRYKIIEKRQSVAFWCNPISGHATLYWYQQILGQGPKLLIQFQNNGVVDDSQLPKDRFSAERLKGVDSTLKIQPAKLEDSAVYLCASSLGPSGEHQQFFGPGTRLTVL.

This chain uses TRBV5-4 with TRBJ2-2; 8 bases match TRBD2. The V segment lost 0 bases and the J segment 4 bases; nucleotides outside the gene matches: 5. CDR3 length equals 16 residues. The germline V gene encodes CDR1 SGHNT and CDR2 YYREEE (reference sequence). CDR3 loop: CASSLAGLAGTGELFF. The CDR3 region has the DNA TGTGCCAGCAGCTTGGCCGGGCTAGCGGGCACCGGGGAGCTGTTTTTT. The full variable domain, in which reference TRBV5-4 and TRBJ2-2 provide the parts outside the CDR3, is ETGVTQSPTHLIKTRGQQVTLRCSSQSGHNTVSWYQQALGQGPQFIFQYYREEENGRGNFPPRFSGLQFPNYSSELNVNALELDDSALYLCASSLAGLAGTGELFFGEGSRLTVL.

This chain joins TRBV18 and TRBJ2-1; D is ambiguous. Trimming took 3 bases from V and 5 from J, leaving 11 bases between them. CDR3 size: 14 residues. CDR1 KGHSH and CDR2 LQKENI come from the germline V gene. CDR3 amino acids: CASSPKELNNEQFF. The CDR3 region has the DNA TGTGCCAGCTCACCGAAGGAGCTGAACAATGAGCAGTTCTTC.

The chain is built from TRBV7-2 and TRBJ2-1; unclear D gene. Germline values: CDR1 SGHTA, CDR2 FQGNSA. The CDR3 length is 14 residues. Between the trimmed V and J ends, which lost 1 base and 9 bases, there was a span of 13 bases. The CDR3 nucleotides read TGTGCCAGCAGCTTAGGGGCCCAAAGGGTTGAGCAGTTCTTC. Its translation: CASSLGAQRVEQFF.

V gene TRBV19 combines with J gene TRBJ1-5; 9 bases fit TRBD1. The CDR3 has 15 residues. Germline V gene sequence: CDR1 LNHDA, CDR2 SQIVND (reference sequence). With 6 bases clipped from V and 3 bases from J, the junction kept 6 bases outside the gene matches. The CDR3 loop is CASSPGTGLNQPQHF. CDR3 bases: TGTGCCAGTAGCCCCGGGACAGGGCTCAATCAGCCCCAGCATTTT. Supplemented by reference TRBV19 and TRBJ1-5, the full variable domain reads DGGITQSPKYLFRKEGQNVTLSCEQNLNHDAMYWYRQDPGQGLRLIYYSQIVNDFQKGDIAEGYSVSREKKESFPLTVTSAQKNPTAFYLCASSPGTGLNQPQHFGDGTRLSIL.

This clone was counted once. The chain employs TRBV5-1 and TRBJ2-2; 9 bases are shared with TRBD1. The V gene's germline CDR1 is SGHRS and CDR2 YFSETQ. V lost 5 bases and J lost 4; bases outside the gene matches: 3. This CDR3 region has 14 residues. The CDR3 nucleotides are TGCGCCAGCAGTAGGACAGGGGTCACCGGGGAGCTGTTTTTT. It yields the protein CASSRTGVTGELFF.

This chain connects TRBV18 to TRBJ2-3, with D hard to call. This CDR3 is 15 amino acids long. CDR1 and CDR2 from the germline V gene are KGHSH and LQKENI. Trimming pared 0 bases from V and 3 bases from J, leaving 10 bases between. The CDR3 loop reads CASSPPARLTDTQYF. CDR3 coding DNA: TGTGCCAGCTCACCACCGGCCAGGCTAACAGATACGCAGTATTTT. Variable domain in full (rest from reference TRBV18 and TRBJ2-3): NAGVMQNPRHLVRRRGQEARLRCSPMKGHSHVYWYRQLPEEGLKFMVYLQKENIIDESGMPKERFSAEFPKEGPSILRIQQVVRGDSAAYFCASSPPARLTDTQYFGPGTRLTVL.